A single sample is the source of the 10 T cell receptor beta chains below, sequenced in a study of OX40 agonist ivuxolimab in advanced cancers. Clones were read by immunoSEQ multiplex PCR, and TCRdb kept only the in-frame ones, dropping some. The table has roughly 110,000 clones, 90% seen once. The sample in question was CD4+ or CD8+ T cells sorted from blood, obtained in a trial of the OX40 agonist ivuxolimab. These receptors all come from an adult with an advanced solid tumor such as melanoma, head and neck, liver or kidney cancer.

This chain uses TRBV6-6 with TRBJ1-5; TRBD1 matches at 9 bases. The junction had 11 bases not matched to a gene; V was cut back by 6 bases and J by 8 bases. The CDR3 totals 15 residues. Germline V gives CDR1 MNHNY, CDR2 SVGAGI (reference sequence). In DNA form, the CDR3 reads TGTGCCAGCAGACCCTCCGGGACAGGGATCGAGCCCCAGCATTTT. It yields the protein CASRPSGTGIEPQHF.

This clone was detected a few times. This sequence joins TRBV21-1 and TRBJ1-2. TRBV21-1 is annotated as a pseudogene. The length of the CDR3 is 14 residues. The CDR3 region is CASSKRKQNYGYTF. DNA for the CDR3: TGTGCCAGCAGCAAGAGGAAGCAGAACTATGGCTACACCTTC.

The chain carries TRBV7-2 and TRBJ2-3; D perhaps matches TRBD2 (5 bases). From germline, CDR1 is SGHTA and CDR2 FQGNSA. There are 14 residues in the CDR3. The CDR3 here is CASARRATTDTQYF. CDR3 DNA sequence: TGTGCTTCGGCGCGGCGGGCTACCACAGATACGCAGTATTTT.

This sequence joins TRBV7-2 and TRBJ2-1; tentatively, D is TRBD1 (5 bases). Germline V gene lookup returns CDR1 SGHTA and CDR2 FQGNSA. V was clipped by 5 bases and J by 6 bases, with 14 bases between them. The CDR3 is 14 residues long. The CDR3: CASSIPGQGNEQFF. The DNA for the CDR3 is TGTGCCAGCAGCATCCCTGGGCAGGGCAATGAGCAGTTCTTC.

For this clone: This specimen includes other DNA sequences encoding the same CDR3. The CDR3 region is CAWSVRDNQPQHF. DNA of the CDR3: TGTGCCTGGAGTGTAAGGGACAATCAGCCCCAGCATTTT. The chain uses TRBV30 and TRBJ1-5; D not certain. The CDR3 totals 13 residues. The germline V and J ends were trimmed by 0 bases and 3 bases, with 6 bases remaining between them. The germline gives CDR1 GTSNPN, CDR2 SVGIG (reference sequence).

This clone was seen a handful of times. Written as DNA, the CDR3 is TGTGCCAGCAGTGGAAACAGGGACTATGGCTACACCTTC. Translation: CASSGNRDYGYTF. This chain joins TRBV2 and TRBJ1-2; D perhaps matches TRBD1 (6 bases). The CDR3 totals 13 residues. The ends were cut back, 4 bases at V and 3 bases at J, with 9 bases in the middle. CDR1 is SNHLY and CDR2 is FYNNEI in the germline V gene.

The count of this clone is one. The V and J genes are TRBV15 and TRBJ2-1; D is unclear. In germline, CDR1 is LNHNV, CDR2 YYDKDF (reference sequence). The V gene lost 0 bases and the J gene lost 0 bases, with 9 bases spanning the gap. The CDR3 has 16 amino acids. CDR3 bases: TGTGCCACCAGCAGAGATTTGGCAGTCTCCTACAATGAGCAGTTCTTC. It specifies CATSRDLAVSYNEQFF.

The chain employs TRBV19 and TRBJ1-1; D call uncertain. V was trimmed by 7 bases and J by 4 bases, leaving 16 bases between them. Germline V gene data show CDR1 as LNHDA and CDR2 as SQIVND (reference sequence). The CDR3 sequence is 14 residues long. The CDR3 reads CASKYREGGTEAFF. Here the CDR3 DNA reads TGTGCCAGTAAATATCGGGAAGGTGGCACTGAAGCTTTCTTT.

The chain employs TRBV19 and TRBJ1-5, with TRBD1 as a possible D gene (5 bases). The length of the CDR3 is 14 residues. Germline loops: CDR1 LNHDA, CDR2 SQIVND (reference sequence). V lost 6 bases to trimming and J lost 4 bases, with 13 bases between them. The CDR3 is CASRTGTFNQPQHF. CDR3 DNA: TGTGCCAGTAGGACGGGGACTTTTAATCAGCCCCAGCATTTT.

The chain recombines TRBV7-9 with TRBJ2-6; D unresolved. Between the trimmed V and J ends, which lost 4 bases and 0 bases, there was a span of 10 bases. The CDR3 runs to 16 residues. Germline V CDR1 and CDR2: SEHNR, FQNEAQ (reference sequence). In DNA form, the CDR3 reads TGTGCCAGCAGCTCCCTAGGGCACTCTGGGGCCAACGTCCTGACTTTC. Its protein product is CASSSLGHSGANVLTF.